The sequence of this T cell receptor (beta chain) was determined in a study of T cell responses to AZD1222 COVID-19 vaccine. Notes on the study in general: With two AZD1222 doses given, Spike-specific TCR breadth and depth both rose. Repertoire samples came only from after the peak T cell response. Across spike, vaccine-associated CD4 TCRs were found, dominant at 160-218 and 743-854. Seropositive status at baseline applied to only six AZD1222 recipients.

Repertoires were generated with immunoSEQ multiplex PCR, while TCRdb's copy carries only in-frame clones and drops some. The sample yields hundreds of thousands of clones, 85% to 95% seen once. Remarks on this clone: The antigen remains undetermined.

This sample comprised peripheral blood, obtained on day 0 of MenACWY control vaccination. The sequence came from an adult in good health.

CDR3 amino acids: CASSAGRDRRSPLHF. DNA of the CDR3: TGTGCCAGCAGCGCGGGTCGGGACAGGAGATCACCCCTCCACTTT. The chain has TRBV11-2 and TRBJ1-6, with 8 bases aligning to TRBD1. Germline V CDR1 and CDR2: SGHAT, FQNNGV. With V trimmed by 5 bases and J by 10 bases, 10 bases remained unmatched. The CDR3 is made up of 15 amino acids.